This T cell receptor (beta chain) came from a study of blood T cell repertoires in COVID-19. This CDR3 is built from 16 residues. V was trimmed by 0 bases and J by 6 bases, leaving 15 bases between them. Per the germline V gene, CDR1 is LGHNA and CDR2 is YNFKEQ. Only in-frame clones appear in the TCRdb table, and some are missing; sequencing was by immunoSEQ multiplex PCR. The sample lists about 99,000 clones, 84% occurring once. This clone was observed once. The TCR sequence derives from a man aged 70-80 years with active or convalescent COVID-19. Sample: peripheral blood. The chain links TRBV4-2 to TRBJ2-1, with D tentatively TRBD2 (5 bases). CDR3 coding DNA: TGTGCCAGCAGCCAAGAGGTGACTAACCGGGGCAATGAGCAGTTCTTC. Amino acids: CASSQEVTNRGNEQFF.